The 21 T cell receptor beta chains listed next were all sequenced from one sample in a study of T cell changes during pregnancy in multiple sclerosis. TCRdb's copy holds only in-frame clones and misses some; the assay was immunoSEQ multiplex PCR. The table has more than 55,000 clones, about 95% seen once; the top ten hold roughly 2.4%. The sequenced sample was CD8+ T cells from peripheral blood mononuclear cells, obtained after pregnancy. All receptors come from a female donor with multiple sclerosis, enrolled in a pregnancy study.

The V and J genes are TRBV5-1 and TRBJ2-5; TRBD2 matches 12 bases. This CDR3 has 19 amino acids. V was pared by 4 bases and J by 5 bases, with 18 bases of the junction left unmatched. Germline CDR1 is SGHRS and CDR2 is YFSETQ. The DNA for the CDR3 is TGCGCCAGCAGCCTCCTACTAGCGGGAGGAGCCCTGGTTCAGGAGACCCAGTACTTC. Translation gives CASSLLLAGGALVQETQYF.

This chain links TRBV4-3 with TRBJ2-1; tentative D call: TRBD2 (6 bases). The CDR3 has 14 amino acids. The V gene's germline CDR1 is LGHNA and CDR2 YSLEER. Trimming removed 5 bases from V and 7 bases from J, with 15 bases in between. Here the CDR3 reads CASSETRVVNEQFF. For the CDR3, the DNA is TGCGCCAGCAGCGAGACTAGGGTGGTTAATGAGCAGTTCTTC.

The V and J genes are TRBV7-6 and TRBJ2-2, with D maybe TRBD2 (6 bases). The CDR3 runs 17 residues. V dropped 5 bases and J dropped 4 bases, with 20 bases sitting between them. Germline V CDR1 and CDR2: SGHVS, FNYEAQ. CDR3 sequence reads: CASSLPGEKVGTGELFF. The CDR3, as DNA: TGTGCCAGCAGCCTACCGGGGGAGAAAGTCGGCACCGGGGAGCTGTTTTTT.

The chain uses TRBV6-5 and TRBJ1-1, with D possibly matching TRBD1 (5 bases). Deletions cut 0 bases from V and 4 bases from J, with 6 bases between. CDR3 length equals 13 residues. Germline values: CDR1 MNHEY, CDR2 SVGAGI. Here the CDR3 reads CASSYSRATEAFF. The CDR3 DNA follows: TGTGCCAGCAGTTACTCCAGGGCCACTGAAGCTTTCTTT.

The chain is built from TRBV10-2 and TRBJ2-1; 8 bases agree with TRBD2. CDR3 length: 16 residues. Germline CDR1 reads WSHSY; CDR2 reads SAAADI. V shed 4 bases and J 8 bases; nucleotides not matched to a gene: 13. CDR3 nucleotides: TGCGCCAGCAGTGGCACCGGGACTAGTTCCATCTATGAGCAGTTCTTC. Translating it yields CASSGTGTSSIYEQFF.

This clone was picked up a small number of times. The chain uses TRBV19 and TRBJ2-3, with 7 positions matching TRBD1. V was clipped by 11 bases and J by 3 bases; unmatched bases: 8. This CDR3 contains 13 residues. Germline V gene sequence: CDR1 LNHDA, CDR2 SQIVND (reference sequence). CDR3 DNA sequence: TGTGCCTCCAGAGGCAGGGGGACAGATACGCAGTATTTT. This gives the protein CASRGRGTDTQYF.

DNA for the CDR3: TGTGCCAGCAGCCCGGGTCGCACAGATACGCAGTATTTT. This gives the protein CASSPGRTDTQYF. This chain joins TRBV6-1 and TRBJ2-3, with D uncertain. Germline CDR1 reads MNHNS; CDR2 reads SASEGT. This CDR3 is 13 amino acids long. V was cut by 6 bases and J by 1 base, with 8 bases left in between.

This clone came up once. The J gene is TRBJ2-2, the V gene TRBV7-9, with D perhaps TRBD1 (5 bases). V lost 6 bases and J lost 1, with 9 bases in between. Germline V lookup: CDR1 SEHNR, CDR2 FQNEAQ (reference sequence). This CDR3 comprises 14 residues. CDR3 in DNA: TGTGCCAGCAGAGGGGTGGAGAACACCGGGGAGCTGTTTTTT. As protein: CASRGVENTGELFF.

This chain joins TRBV15 and TRBJ1-2; TRBD1 aligns across 9 bases. Germline V gene data show CDR1 as LNHNV and CDR2 as YYDKDF (reference sequence). The CDR3 is made up of 14 amino acids. Losses at the gene ends were 2 bases for V and 6 bases for J; bases not matched to a gene: 4. The CDR3: CATSRSRTGDGYTF. The CDR3 DNA reads TGTGCCACCAGCAGATCCCGGACAGGGGATGGCTACACCTTC.

The chain carries TRBV11-2 and TRBJ2-1; D is ambiguous. Trimming cost V 3 bases and J 5 bases, with 14 bases left between them. The CDR3 has 15 residues. Germline loops: CDR1 SGHAT, CDR2 FQNNGV. In DNA form, the CDR3 reads TGTGCCAGCAGCTTCAGGTTTACGGATGACAATGAGCAGTTCTTC. This encodes CASSFRFTDDNEQFF. Together with reference TRBV11-2 and TRBJ2-1, the CDR3 gives the full variable domain: EAGVAQSPRYKIIEKRQSVAFWCNPISGHATLYWYQQILGQGPKLLIQFQNNGVVDDSQLPKDRFSAERLKGVDSTLKIQPAKLEDSAVYLCASSFRFTDDNEQFFGPGTRLTVL.

This chain connects TRBV19 to TRBJ2-7; D may be TRBD1 (6 bases). With 1 base removed from V and 10 bases from J, the gap between germline ends came to 11 bases. Germline V gene data show CDR1 as LNHDA and CDR2 as SQIVND (reference sequence). The CDR3 has 12 residues. CDR3 amino acids: CASSIGTEGQYF. The CDR3 DNA reads TGTGCCAGTAGTATAGGGACAGAAGGTCAGTACTTC.

The chain has TRBV20-1 and TRBJ1-1, with D possibly being TRBD1 (5 bases). The CDR3 is 11 amino acids. V gave up 2 bases and J gave up 6 bases, with 7 bases separating them. The germline gives CDR1 DFQATT, CDR2 SNEGSKA (reference sequence). CDR3 protein: CSARIGAEAFF. CDR3 bases: TGCAGTGCTAGAATAGGGGCTGAAGCTTTCTTT.

The rearrangement uses TRBV2 and TRBJ2-7; 8 nucleotides align to TRBD1. The CDR3 consists of 15 residues. Germline V gene lookup returns CDR1 SNHLY and CDR2 FYNNEI. V lost 4 bases, J lost 1 base, and 6 bases stayed unmatched. CDR3 bases: TGTGCCAGCAGTGTTGACAGGGGCCTTTCCTACGAGCAGTACTTC. Translated: CASSVDRGLSYEQYF.

The chain recombines TRBV19 with TRBJ1-5; no reliable D call. The CDR3 contains 15 residues. The ends were cut back, 2 bases at V and 2 bases at J, with 10 bases in the middle. Germline V gene data show CDR1 as LNHDA and CDR2 as SQIVND (reference sequence). The CDR3 sequence is CASSITLTGNQPQHF. The CDR3, as DNA: TGTGCCAGTAGTATAACCCTAACGGGCAATCAGCCCCAGCATTTT.

This clone showed up just once. This chain connects TRBV28 to TRBJ1-1; tentative D call: TRBD1 (6 bases). CDR3 size: 15 residues. Germline CDR1 reads MDHEN; CDR2 reads SYDVKM. Trimming pared 4 bases from V and 5 bases from J, leaving 17 bases between. The CDR3 region is CASSYMRRTGTEAFF. CDR3 nucleotides: TGTGCCAGCAGTTACATGCGTCGTACAGGGACTGAAGCTTTCTTT.

As to this clone: Sequence at one end of the junction differs from germline and may be a read error. The chain carries TRBV6-1 and TRBJ2-7; tentative D call: TRBD2 (6 bases). Looked up from germline, CDR1 is MNHNS and CDR2 is SASEGT. This CDR3 spans 11 amino acids. The CDR3 sequence is CGTGETYEQYF. The CDR3 nucleotides read TGCGGGACGGGGGAAACCTACGAGCAGTACTTC.

This chain links TRBV9 with TRBJ1-2; 8 bases are shared with TRBD1. The J segment lost 2 bases and the V segment lost 1 base, leaving 4 bases of the junction unmatched. In germline, CDR1 is SGDLS, CDR2 YYNGEE. The CDR3 spans 15 residues. CDR3 DNA sequence: TGTGCCAGCAGCGTAACCGGGACAGGCAACTATGGCTACACCTTC. It yields the protein CASSVTGTGNYGYTF.

The chain combines TRBV4-1 with TRBJ1-1, with TRBD1 as a possible D gene (5 bases). Germline CDR1 is MGHRA and CDR2 is YSYEKL. CDR3 length: 14 residues. V was trimmed by 1 base and J by 5 bases, leaving 11 bases between them. CDR3 amino acids: CASSQGQGGTEAFF. The CDR3 nucleotides are TGCGCCAGCAGCCAAGGGCAGGGTGGAACTGAAGCTTTCTTT.

The chain combines TRBV5-6 with TRBJ2-1, with TRBD2 identical over 11 bases. The CDR3 is 16 residues long. Germline CDR1 SGHDT, CDR2 YYEEEE. J lost 6 bases, V lost 0 bases, and 5 bases had no gene match. Here the CDR3 DNA reads TGTGCCAGCAGCTTGGCACTAGCGGGAGATGGCAATGAGCAGTTCTTC. It translates to CASSLALAGDGNEQFF.

The V gene is TRBV11-2, the J gene TRBJ2-1; D perhaps matches TRBD1 (5 bases). Per the germline V gene, CDR1 is SGHAT and CDR2 is FQNNGV. Trimming stripped 4 bases from V and 7 bases from J, with 17 bases between. This CDR3 contains 15 residues. CDR3 residues: CASSSHDSNLNEQFF. CDR3 in DNA: TGTGCCAGCAGCTCGCACGACAGCAACCTAAATGAGCAGTTCTTC.

The chain has TRBV7-9 and TRBJ2-1; 8 bases are a match to TRBD2. CDR1 and CDR2 (germline): SEHNR, FQNEAQ (reference sequence). The V segment lost 5 bases and the J segment 8 bases; nucleotides outside the gene matches: 8. This CDR3 contains 14 residues. CDR3 DNA: TGTGCCAGCAGCACCGGGACTAGTTGGTATGAGCAGTTCTTC. Protein product: CASSTGTSWYEQFF.